This TCR beta chain originates from a study of cytomegalovirus exposure and HLA in healthy donors. Looking at the study overall: In an earlier analysis, 95 million to 140 million unique TCR beta sequences were found from 150 million to 200 million T cells.

Use of 60 Vbeta and 13 Jbeta primers characterized the PCR. Authors' analysis steps: A later analysis counted 80 million or so unique TCR beta chains, around 10 million shared. The repertoire was sequenced with immunoSEQ multiplex PCR; TCRdb's copy has only in-frame clones and lacks some. The V and J calls and clone size were taken over from that table, and D and trimming were inferred from the DNA. Of fewer than 150,000 clones listed, 70% to 80% were seen once; the top ten hold approximately 4%. Study observations and caveats: Prediction of most subjects' HLA-A and HLA-B alleles by TCR beta sequences was reportedly accurate. Altogether, 150 to 200 TCR beta chains were recorded as cytomegalovirus-associated.

Germline V gene lookup returns CDR1 SNHLY and CDR2 FYNNEI. The CDR3 sequence is 13 residues long. V lost 7 bases and J 4 bases, leaving 12 bases between the germline ends. As concerns this clone: What it binds is unknown.

Sequenced input: PBMCs. This TCR was recovered from a man between 18 and 35 years old in good health and CMV-seronegative. The chain links TRBV2 to TRBJ2-3, with D perhaps matching TRBD2 (7 bases). The CDR3 coding sequence is TGTGCCAGCACTACGGGGGGCGCAGATACGCAGTATTTT. Its translation: CASTTGGADTQYF. The variable domain in full, with the rest retrieved from reference TRBV2 and TRBJ2-3, is EPEVTQTPSHQVTQMGQEVILRCVPISNHLYFYWYRQILGQKVEFLVSFYNNEISEKSEIFDDQFSVERPDGSNFTLKIRSTKLEDSAMYFCASTTGGADTQYFGPGTRLTVL.